This T cell receptor beta chain stems from a study of T-cell reconstitution after alpha-beta-depleted transplantation in children. Unique molecular identifiers featured in how the TCRbeta library was prepared. TCRdb passed the PCR reads through MiXCR, listing each CDR3 protein once. Among 550,000 to 600,000 distinct CDR3 sequences, about 23% were seen once, and the ten largest hold 12% to 15%. This CDR3 has 14 amino acids. Germline CDR1 GTSNPN, CDR2 SVGIG (reference sequence). V shed 4 bases and J 5 bases; nucleotides not matched to a gene: 8. Of note for this clonotype: As yet, its antigen is unknown.

Findings and caveats of the study: Surviving recipient T cells and thymic progenitors accounted for the high day-60 TCRbeta diversity observed in some patients.

This clonotype was obtained from a boy in the first two years of life who had a stem cell transplant for acute myeloid leukemia, so the T cells may come from the graft donor. The sample in question was PBMCs, mostly from graft donor cells, obtained 360 days after TCRalphabeta/CD19-depleted stem cell transplant. The chain couples TRBV30 to TRBJ2-3; 8 bases map to TRBD2. The CDR3 DNA follows: TGTGCCTGGACCGAAGGACTAGCCGGAGATACGCAGTATTTT. It encodes CAWTEGLAGDTQYF.